This T cell receptor beta chain was profiled in a study of radiotherapy plus CTLA-4 blockade in lung cancer. Study-level findings and limits: Following radiotherapy plus ipilimumab, tumor-derived TCR clones expanded in the blood.

A remark on this clone: The antigen is undetermined.

Germline V lookup: CDR1 SGDLS, CDR2 YYNGEE. The ends were cut back, 0 bases at V and 0 bases at J, with 16 bases in the middle. CDR3 length: 19 amino acids. The assay was immunoSEQ multiplex PCR, and TCRdb's table has in-frame clones only and misses some. Of 60,000 to 85,000 clones detected, roughly 86% appear once; the ten largest clones hold 0.87%. The sequences come from peripheral blood, collected from a patient treated with radiotherapy plus ipilimumab. This sequence joins TRBV9 and TRBJ1-6; perhaps TRBD1 as D (6 bases). This receptor was taken from a human donor with non-small cell lung cancer who had stable disease on radiotherapy plus ipilimumab. The CDR3 DNA reads TGTGCCAGCAGCGTAGGACGGGGGGGGCCCAGCTCCTATAATTCACCCCTCCACTTT. It yields the protein CASSVGRGGPSSYNSPLHF.